The clone carrying this T cell receptor (beta chain) has only one observation. What it binds is unknown. This record comes from a study of T cells in localized non-small cell lung cancer. Per germline, CDR1 MNHNY and CDR2 SVGAGI (reference sequence). The CDR3 extends over 12 amino acids. Trimming took off 10 bases at V and 4 bases at J, with 11 bases between the two ends. Points from the study as a whole: Uninvolved neighboring lung showed the greatest T cell clonality, exceeding tumor. Among the top 100 tumor clones, a median around 57 appeared in adjacent lung. Heterogeneity remains possible, as sequencing covered one tumor region only.

The method was immunoSEQ multiplex PCR; TCRdb's version includes in-frame clones alone and lacks a portion of them. Among 30,000 to 45,000 clones listed, around 81% were seen once. V gene TRBV6-6 combines with J gene TRBJ1-3; tentatively, D is TRBD1 (5 bases). The TCR sequence derives from a male donor aged 60 or over with stage II lung adenocarcinoma. The sample was peripheral blood mononuclear cells, taken before any cancer treatment. CDR3 bases: TGTGCCACCGGGGACCAGGGAAACACCATATATTTT. Amino acids: CATGDQGNTIYF.